This TCR beta chain stems from a study of T-cell memory formation after mild COVID-19. Study-level points and caveats: Memory sampled before infection contained some responding clones, suggesting cross-reactive memory joined.

TCRdb re-analysed the 5' RACE reads in MiXCR, keeping a single row per CDR3 protein. The sample has roughly 350,000 distinct CDR3 sequences, 25% to 30% seen once. The CDR3 has 14 residues. Germline CDR1 is SGHDT and CDR2 is YYEEEE. A note on this clonotype: Antigen unknown. At one boundary the junction diverges from the germline segment, which might be a read error.

Sequences were obtained from PBMCs or a T cell subset sorted from them (not recorded which). This clonotype was sampled from an adult woman who had mild COVID-19 (a few samples of this study predate the infection). Cell type and time point are not known. V is TRBV5-6 and J is TRBJ2-5; 10 positions agree with TRBD2. CDR3 protein: CASRRTGTSAIENF. The CDR3 DNA is TGTGCCAGCCGAAGAACCGGGACTAGCGCCATTGAGAACTTC. The complete variable domain, with remaining parts taken from reference TRBV5-6 and TRBJ2-5, reads DAGVTQSPTHLIKTRGQQVTLRCSPKSGHDTVSWYQQALGQGPQFIFQYYEEEERQRGNFPDRFSGHQFPNYSSELNVNALLLGDSALYLCASRRTGTSAIENFGPGTRLLVL.